This is a list of T cell receptor beta chains from one sample in a study of CD8 T cells in ankylosing spondylitis. One entry per CDR3 protein results from TCRdb running MiXCR on the 5' RACE reads. The sample shows hundreds of thousands of distinct CDR3 sequences, approximately 17% of them seen only once. Sequencing was done on a sample of blood, either unsorted or a sorted T cell fraction (not recorded which). These receptors were taken from a male donor with ankylosing spondylitis. The CDR3 runs from the conserved cysteine through the conserved F or W. The order of the fields is clone size, V gene, J gene, D gene, CDR3 DNA, CDR3 protein. D genes are given only for firm matches. Not every row has a clone size; where given, it reads once, few, many or a size class.

size: -; V: TRBV4-3; J: TRBJ1-1; D: TRBD1; DNA: TGCGCCAGCAGCCATAAAACCGGGACAGTGGGCACTGAAGCTTTCTTT; CDR3: CASSHKTGTVGTEAFF
size: -; V: TRBV7-2; J: TRBJ2-5; D: TRBD2; DNA: TGTGCCAGCAGCTTAGAAATAGCGGGAGCGCGTGAGACCCAGTACTTC; CDR3: CASSLEIAGARETQYF
size: once; V: TRBV5-5; J: TRBJ2-5; D: -; DNA: TGTGCCAGCAGCGCGGGACAGAACCAAGAGACCCAGTACTTC; CDR3: CASSAGQNQETQYF
size: few; V: TRBV7-9; J: TRBJ1-4; D: TRBD1; DNA: TGTGCCAGCAGCTTAGGGGCAGGGGGCTCACATGAAAAACTGTTTTTT; CDR3: CASSLGAGGSHEKLFF
size: -; V: TRBV6-5; J: TRBJ2-2; D: -; DNA: TGTGCCAGCAGTTACTCGATGGGGGATGCCGGGGAGCTGTTTTTT; CDR3: CASSYSMGDAGELFF
size: -; V: TRBV25-1; J: TRBJ2-7; D: TRBD2; DNA: TGTGCCAGCACCAAACCGGGACTAGTAGATGAGCAGTACTTC; CDR3: CASTKPGLVDEQYF
size: -; V: TRBV3-1; J: TRBJ1-5; D: -; DNA: TGTGCCAGCAGCCAAGAAAGAGGTCAGCCCCAGCATTTT; CDR3: CASSQERGQPQHF
size: -; V: TRBV2; J: TRBJ1-2; D: TRBD1; DNA: TGTGCCAGCGAAGGGACAGGCAACTATGGCTACACCTTC; CDR3: CASEGTGNYGYTF
size: -; V: TRBV10-3; J: TRBJ2-1; D: TRBD2; DNA: TGTGCCATCAGTGGACGGGGACTAGCGGGAGCCAATGAGCAGTTCTTC; CDR3: CAISGRGLAGANEQFF
size: once; V: TRBV30; J: TRBJ2-7; D: -; DNA: TGTGCATGGGGAGGGGGATACGAGCAGTACTTC; CDR3: CAWGGGYEQYF
size: many; V: TRBV12-3/TRBV12-4; J: TRBJ2-5; D: -; DNA: TGTGCCAGCAGTTTAGGGACTAACCAAGAGACCCAGTACTTC; CDR3: CASSLGTNQETQYF
size: few; V: TRBV25-1; J: TRBJ1-3; D: -; DNA: TGTGCCAGCACATACGGAAACACCATATATTTT; CDR3: CASTYGNTIYF
size: many; V: TRBV10-3; J: TRBJ1-5; D: -; DNA: TGTGCCATCACTCCGACTGAAGATCAGCCCCAGCATTTT; CDR3: CAITPTEDQPQHF
size: -; V: TRBV12-3/TRBV12-4; J: TRBJ2-7; D: -; DNA: TGTGCCAGCAGTTTGCGCGACAGGTTCTACGAGCAGTACTTC; CDR3: CASSLRDRFYEQYF
size: -; V: TRBV6-1; J: TRBJ2-2; D: -; DNA: TGTGCCAGCAGACGCTCAGGGGACGGCACCGGGGAGCTGTTTTTT; CDR3: CASRRSGDGTGELFF
size: -; V: TRBV11-1; J: TRBJ2-7; D: -; DNA: TGTGCCAGCATCAGATACGAGCAGTACTTC; CDR3: CASIRYEQYF
size: many; V: TRBV5-1; J: TRBJ2-1; D: -; DNA: TGCGCCAGCAGCTTGGAGTCAGGGGCCAAACACGAGCAGTTCTTC; CDR3: CASSLESGAKHEQFF
size: many; V: TRBV20-1; J: TRBJ2-7; D: TRBD2; DNA: TGCAGTGCCCGTGGGGCTAGCGGGGGCTACGAGCAGTACTTC; CDR3: CSARGASGGYEQYF
size: -; V: TRBV7-3; J: TRBJ1-1; D: -; DNA: TGTGCCAGCAGCCCCGACATAAACGGGGTAGCTTTCTTT; CDR3: CASSPDINGVAFF
size: -; V: TRBV19; J: TRBJ1-1; D: TRBD1; DNA: TGTGCCAGTAGTAACGGACAGGGGCAAATGAACACTGAAGCTTTCTTT; CDR3: CASSNGQGQMNTEAFF
size: -; V: TRBV12-3/TRBV12-4; J: TRBJ2-6; D: -; DNA: TGTGCCAGCAGTATTCAGGGCCCCTCTGGGGCCAACGTCCTGACTTTC; CDR3: CASSIQGPSGANVLTF
size: -; V: TRBV20-1; J: TRBJ2-7; D: TRBD2; DNA: TGCAGTGCTAGAGTGTGGGGACCGGGGGCGGGAGGGCTATTCTCCTACGAGCAGTACTTC; CDR3: CSARVWGPGAGGLFSYEQYF
size: many; V: TRBV5-1; J: TRBJ2-3; D: TRBD2; DNA: TGCGCCAGCAGCGCTAGCGGGAGGGCGACAGATACGCAGTATTTT; CDR3: CASSASGRATDTQYF